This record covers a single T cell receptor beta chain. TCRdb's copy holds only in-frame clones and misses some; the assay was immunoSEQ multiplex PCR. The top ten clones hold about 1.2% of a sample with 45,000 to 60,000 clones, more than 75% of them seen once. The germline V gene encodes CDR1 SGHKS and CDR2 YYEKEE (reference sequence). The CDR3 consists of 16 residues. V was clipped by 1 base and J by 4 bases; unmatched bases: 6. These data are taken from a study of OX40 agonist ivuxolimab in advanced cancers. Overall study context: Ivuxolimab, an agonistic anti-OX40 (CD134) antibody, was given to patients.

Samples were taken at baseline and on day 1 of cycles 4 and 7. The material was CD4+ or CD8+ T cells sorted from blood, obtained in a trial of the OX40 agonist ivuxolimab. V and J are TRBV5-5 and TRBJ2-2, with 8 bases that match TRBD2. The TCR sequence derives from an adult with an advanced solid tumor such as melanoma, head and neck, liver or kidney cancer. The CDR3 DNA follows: TGTGCCAGCAGCTTGCGGGGGGGCCGTTTCACCGGGGAGCTGTTTTTT. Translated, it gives CASSLRGGRFTGELFF.